This T cell receptor beta chain emerged from a study of cytomegalovirus exposure and HLA in healthy donors. This clone occurred once. What it recognizes is unknown. Germline and junction disagree at one end, which may indicate a read error. Germline V gene data show CDR1 as LNHDA and CDR2 as SQIVND (reference sequence). The CDR3 consists of 14 residues. The study's findings and limits: A few V segments could not be told apart, such as TRBV6-2 and TRBV6-3, and were left out. Follow-up analysis later connected one missense variant in DCLRE1C with trimming of TCR beta V- and J-genes.

PCR primers comprised 60 Vbeta and 13 Jbeta primers. The protocol was immunoSEQ multiplex PCR, while the TCRdb copy is restricted to in-frame clones and leaves out a portion. This sample yields some 110,000 clones, of which over 65% are seen a single time; roughly 0.87% belongs to the top ten. This sequence originates from a young woman in good health and CMV-seronegative. Sequencing was done on a sample of PBMCs. The chain employs TRBV19 and TRBJ2-3; 8 bases align to TRBD1. The CDR3 bases are TGTGCCACTAGTGACAGGGGTAACACAGATACGCAGTATTTT. It translates to CATSDRGNTDTQYF.